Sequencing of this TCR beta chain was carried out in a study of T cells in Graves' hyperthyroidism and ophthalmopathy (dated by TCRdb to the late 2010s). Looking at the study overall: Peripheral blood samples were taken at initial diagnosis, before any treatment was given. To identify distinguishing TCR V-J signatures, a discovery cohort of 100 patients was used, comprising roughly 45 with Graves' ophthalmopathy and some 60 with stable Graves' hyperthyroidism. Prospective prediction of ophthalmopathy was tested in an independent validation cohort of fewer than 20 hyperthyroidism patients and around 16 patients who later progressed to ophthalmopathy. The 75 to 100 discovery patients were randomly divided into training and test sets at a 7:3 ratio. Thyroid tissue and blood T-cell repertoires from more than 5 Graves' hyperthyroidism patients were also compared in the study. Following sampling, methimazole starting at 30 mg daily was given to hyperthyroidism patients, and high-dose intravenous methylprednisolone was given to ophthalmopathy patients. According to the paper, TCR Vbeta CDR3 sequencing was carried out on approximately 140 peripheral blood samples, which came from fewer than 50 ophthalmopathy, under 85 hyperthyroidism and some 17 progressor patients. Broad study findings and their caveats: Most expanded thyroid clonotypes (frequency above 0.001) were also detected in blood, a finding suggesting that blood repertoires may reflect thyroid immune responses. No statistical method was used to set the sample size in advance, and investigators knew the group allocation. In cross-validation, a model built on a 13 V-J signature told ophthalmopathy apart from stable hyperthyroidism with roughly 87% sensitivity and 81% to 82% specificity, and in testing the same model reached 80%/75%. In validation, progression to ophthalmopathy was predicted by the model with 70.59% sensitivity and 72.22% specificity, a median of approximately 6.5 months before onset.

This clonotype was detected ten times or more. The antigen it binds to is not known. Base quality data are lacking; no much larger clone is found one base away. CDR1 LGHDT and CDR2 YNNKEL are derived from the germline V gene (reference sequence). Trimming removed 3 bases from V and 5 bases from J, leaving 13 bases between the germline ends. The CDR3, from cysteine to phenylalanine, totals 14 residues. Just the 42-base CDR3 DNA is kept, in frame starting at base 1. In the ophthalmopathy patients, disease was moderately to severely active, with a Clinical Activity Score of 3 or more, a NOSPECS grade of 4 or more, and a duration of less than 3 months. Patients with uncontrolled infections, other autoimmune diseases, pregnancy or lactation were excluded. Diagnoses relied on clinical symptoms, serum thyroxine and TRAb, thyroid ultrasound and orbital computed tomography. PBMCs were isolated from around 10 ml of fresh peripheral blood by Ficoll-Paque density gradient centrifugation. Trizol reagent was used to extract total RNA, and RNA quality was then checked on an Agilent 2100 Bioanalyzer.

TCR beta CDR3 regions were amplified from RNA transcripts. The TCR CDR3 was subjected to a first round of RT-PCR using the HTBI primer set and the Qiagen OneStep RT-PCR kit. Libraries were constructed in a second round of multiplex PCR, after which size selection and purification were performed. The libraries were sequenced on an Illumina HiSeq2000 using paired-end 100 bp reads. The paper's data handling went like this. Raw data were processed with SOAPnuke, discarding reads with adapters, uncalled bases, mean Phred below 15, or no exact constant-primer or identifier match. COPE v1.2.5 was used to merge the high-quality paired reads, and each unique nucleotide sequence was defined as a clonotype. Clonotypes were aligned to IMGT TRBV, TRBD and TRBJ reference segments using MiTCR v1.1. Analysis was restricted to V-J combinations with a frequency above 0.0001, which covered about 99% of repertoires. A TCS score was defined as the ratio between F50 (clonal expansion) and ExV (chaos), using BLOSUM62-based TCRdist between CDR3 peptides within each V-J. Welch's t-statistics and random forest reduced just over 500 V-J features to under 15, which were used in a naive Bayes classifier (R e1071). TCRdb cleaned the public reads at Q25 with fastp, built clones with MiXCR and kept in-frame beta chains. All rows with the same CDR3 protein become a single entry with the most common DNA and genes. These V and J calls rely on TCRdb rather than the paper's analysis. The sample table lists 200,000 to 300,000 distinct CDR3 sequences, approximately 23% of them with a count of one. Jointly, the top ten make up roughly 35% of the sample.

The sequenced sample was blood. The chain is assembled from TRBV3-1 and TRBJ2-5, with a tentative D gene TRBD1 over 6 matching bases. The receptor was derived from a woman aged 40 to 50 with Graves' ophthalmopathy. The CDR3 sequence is CASSHSGDIETQYF. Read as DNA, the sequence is TGTGCCAGCAGCCATTCAGGGGATATTGAGACCCAGTACTTC.